This TCR beta chain was observed in a study of prognosis after radiotherapy for stage I lung cancer. Study-level information: Patients were enrolled between April 2018 and 2019 (all with stage I non-small cell lung cancer).

The authors amplified TCR beta CDR3 from genomic DNA using two-round multiplex PCR. Round-one PCR had primers specific to each TRBV and TRBJ gene. TCRdb independently ran MiXCR on the multiplex PCR reads; one entry per CDR3 protein. Here the sample spans fewer than 50,000 distinct CDR3 sequences, around 22% being singletons. This clonotype was seen repeatedly, ten times or more. Germline loops: CDR1 SGHVS, CDR2 FQNEAQ. Deletions cut 3 bases from V and 7 bases from J, with 16 bases between. The CDR3 has 14 amino acids. The chain recombines TRBV7-8 with TRBJ2-7; D possibly corresponds to TRBD1 (6 bases). The source was PBMCs, collected before or after stereotactic body radiation therapy (not recorded which). The source of this sequence is a donor of 50 years or more with non-small cell lung cancer. The CDR3: CASSLNRVTGEQYF. CDR3 DNA: TGTGCCAGCAGCTTGAACAGGGTAACCGGGGAGCAGTACTTC.